A single sample is the source of the 19 T cell receptor beta chains below, sequenced in a study of T cell repertoires in cytomegalovirus infection. TCRdb reprocessed the reads via MiXCR and lists one record per CDR3 protein. Found here are nearly 450,000 distinct CDR3 sequences, approximately 31% of them singletons; the top ten hold roughly 13%. The sample consisted of PBMCs. The receptor set was obtained from a human donor in good health (CMV status not recorded). Some clones in this sample may be carry-over from other donors' samples.

This clonotype appeared many times. The rearrangement links TRBV7-6 to TRBJ2-2; 10 bases are shared with TRBD1. Looked up from germline, CDR1 is SGHVS and CDR2 is FNYEAQ. V shed 1 base and J 4 bases; nucleotides not matched to a gene: 6. The CDR3 contains 17 residues. The DNA of the CDR3 is TGTGCCAGCAGCTTAGAGTTGGGACAGGGGCCCACCGGGGAGCTGTTTTTT. Translated: CASSLELGQGPTGELFF.

The chain uses TRBV7-9 and TRBJ2-5; TRBD1 is a possible D gene (5 bases). V was pared by 6 bases and J by 0 bases, with 8 bases between. Germline CDR1 SEHNR, CDR2 FQNEAQ (reference sequence). The CDR3 runs 13 residues. CDR3 in DNA: TGTGCCAGCAGGCCAGGGTACCAAGAGACCCAGTACTTC. Protein: CASRPGYQETQYF.

The V and J genes are TRBV12-3 or TRBV12-4 and TRBJ1-3; TRBD1 matches 7 bases. The junction had 4 bases not matched to a gene; V was cut back by 6 bases and J by 2 bases. This CDR3 has 14 amino acids. The CDR3 DNA follows: TGTGCCAGCAGCCAGGGGGGAACTGGAAACACCATATATTTT. Its translation: CASSQGGTGNTIYF.

With regard to this clonotype: This may be a read error, as it is one base from a much larger clone. This rearrangement joins TRBV4-1 to TRBJ2-7; the D is unclear. Germline CDR1 is MGHRA and CDR2 is YSYEKL. The CDR3 contains 13 residues. Trimming pared 1 base from V and 10 bases from J, leaving 14 bases between. CDR3 in amino acids: CASSQGTVGDQYF. For the CDR3, the DNA is TGCGCCAGCAGCCAAGGGACGGTGGGCGATCAGTACTTC.

Many counts were recorded for this clonotype. CDR3 DNA: TGTGCCAGCAGCTTAGCGTCCACAGGGGTTGCTGGCTACACCTTC. Protein product: CASSLASTGVAGYTF. The gene calls are TRBV7-2 and TRBJ1-2, with 7 bases that match TRBD1. V dropped 0 bases and J dropped 7; count of bases not matched to a gene: 8. This CDR3 comprises 15 residues. Germline V CDR1 and CDR2: SGHTA, FQGNSA.

The V gene is TRBV29-1, the J gene TRBJ1-2; 9 nucleotides line up with TRBD1. Per the germline V gene, CDR1 is SQVTM and CDR2 is ANQGSEA. The trim removed 8 bases at V and 8 bases at J, leaving 15 bases unmatched. This CDR3 region has 14 residues. CDR3 coding DNA: TGCAGCAGTCCCCGGACAGGGGAAATTTTCGGCTACACCTTC. This sequence encodes CSSPRTGEIFGYTF.

The chain recombines TRBV10-3 with TRBJ2-5; TRBD2 matches at 10 bases. This CDR3 region has 16 residues. The germline V gene encodes CDR1 ENHRY and CDR2 SYGVKD. V was clipped by 0 bases and J by 5 bases; unmatched bases: 6. CDR3 in amino acids: CAISESNLAGVETQYF. The DNA for the CDR3 is TGTGCCATCAGTGAGTCGAATCTAGCGGGGGTTGAGACCCAGTACTTC.

Ten or more counts support this clonotype. This chain joins TRBV4-1 and TRBJ1-6, with a possible D match to TRBD1 (5 bases). CDR1 MGHRA and CDR2 YSYEKL come from the germline V gene. The CDR3 loop spans 18 amino acids. V shed 0 bases and J shed 0 bases, with 12 bases lying between them. CDR3 sequence (DNA): TGCGCCAGCAGCCAAGAGGGGGACGGGAGCTCCTATAATTCACCCCTCCACTTT. It codes for CASSQEGDGSSYNSPLHF.

The genes are TRBV7-6 and TRBJ1-1; 8 nucleotides agree with TRBD1. J gave up 4 bases and V 5 bases, and 9 bases lay outside the gene matches. The CDR3 totals 15 residues. Germline values: CDR1 SGHVS, CDR2 FNYEAQ. The CDR3 loop is CASSERQGTRTEAFF. Here the CDR3 DNA reads TGTGCCAGCAGCGAGCGACAGGGGACACGCACTGAAGCTTTCTTT. Filled out from reference TRBV7-6 and TRBJ1-1, the complete variable domain reads GAGVSQSPRYKVTKRGQDVALRCDPISGHVSLYWYRQALGQGPEFLTYFNYEAQQDKSGLPNDRFSAERPEGSISTLTIQRTEQRDSAMYRCASSERQGTRTEAFFGQGTRLTVV.

This chain connects TRBV29-1 to TRBJ2-3, with D possibly TRBD1 on 6 matching bases. Deletions cut 2 bases from V and 5 bases from J, with 14 bases between. This CDR3 spans 14 amino acids. CDR1 is SQVTM and CDR2 is ANQGSEA in the germline V gene. The CDR3 coding sequence is TGCAGCGTTGAATCCGGAGCAGGGGTAGATACGCAGTATTTT. Protein product: CSVESGAGVDTQYF.

The chain links TRBV12-3 or TRBV12-4 to TRBJ2-7; tentative D call: TRBD1 (5 bases). This CDR3 has 14 residues. Trimming took 6 bases from V and 4 from J, leaving 16 bases between them. The CDR3 sequence: CASSDGQGDYEQYF. In DNA form, the CDR3 reads TGTGCCAGCAGCGACGGACAAGGGGATTACGAGCAGTACTTC.

This clonotype was detected a few times. The V gene is TRBV7-2, the J gene TRBJ1-2; 7 nucleotides agree with TRBD1. V trimming: 5 bases; J trimming: 0 bases; junction bases outside the gene matches: 6. Germline CDR1 and CDR2: SGHTA and FQGNSA. The CDR3 is 15 amino acids. CDR3 amino acids: CASSDPGQTNYGYTF. The CDR3 DNA is TGTGCCAGCAGCGACCCGGGACAGACTAACTATGGCTACACCTTC.

The chain carries TRBV29-1 and TRBJ2-5; D unresolved. CDR3 length: 13 residues. Germline loops: CDR1 SQVTM, CDR2 ANQGSEA. The V end lost 2 bases, the J end lost 5 bases, and 12 bases lay between the germline ends. CDR3 in amino acids: CSVEIVVGETQYF. CDR3 bases: TGCAGCGTTGAAATCGTAGTCGGTGAGACCCAGTACTTC.

About this clonotype: A junction end diverges from the germline sequence, so it may reflect a read error. In nucleotides, the CDR3 is TGTGCCAGCAGTAACGGACAGGGGGCGGTCAACTATTGCTACACCTTC. This gives the protein CASSNGQGAVNYCYTF. J is TRBJ1-2 and V is TRBV2; 11 bases are shared with TRBD1. The CDR3 runs to 16 residues. Germline CDR1 reads SNHLY; CDR2 reads FYNNEI.

This clonotype was recorded at least ten times. V usage is TRBV7-6 and J usage is TRBJ2-2; D is ambiguous. The germline V and J ends were trimmed by 1 base and 6 bases, with 6 bases remaining between them. The CDR3 length is 13 residues. Germline V CDR1 and CDR2: SGHVS, FNYEAQ. Here the CDR3 reads CASSLGRPGELFF. In DNA form, the CDR3 reads TGTGCCAGCAGCTTAGGGCGGCCCGGGGAGCTGTTTTTT.

This clonotype came up a few times. The chain links TRBV2 to TRBJ1-3, with D hard to call. Trimming took off 5 bases at V and 5 bases at J, with 4 bases between the two ends. The CDR3 contains 11 residues. Looked up from germline, CDR1 is SNHLY and CDR2 is FYNNEI. The DNA for the CDR3 is TGTGCCAGCAGTCAGCGAAACACCATATATTTT. This encodes CASSQRNTIYF. The full variable domain, rest sourced from reference TRBV2 and TRBJ1-3, is EPEVTQTPSHQVTQMGQEVILRCVPISNHLYFYWYRQILGQKVEFLVSFYNNEISEKSEIFDDQFSVERPDGSNFTLKIRSTKLEDSAMYFCASSQRNTIYFGEGSWLTVV.

In its sample, this clonotype was seen a few times. This chain joins TRBV7-9 and TRBJ1-1; no definite D call. V lost 7 bases and J 2 bases, leaving 17 bases between the germline ends. CDR3 length equals 15 residues. CDR1 and CDR2 from the germline V gene are SEHNR and FQNEAQ (reference sequence). CDR3 region: CASTSRGGANTEAFF. The CDR3 DNA sequence: TGTGCCAGCACCTCCCGAGGCGGCGCCAACACTGAAGCTTTCTTT.

The chain couples TRBV6-5 to TRBJ2-7, with D tentatively TRBD1 or TRBD2 (7 bases each). This CDR3 comprises 16 residues. The germline V gene encodes CDR1 MNHEY and CDR2 SVGAGI. Trimming removed 0 bases from V and 3 bases from J, with 15 bases in between. The CDR3 sequence is CASSYSMAGGDYEQYF. CDR3 DNA sequence: TGTGCCAGCAGTTACTCGATGGCAGGGGGGGACTACGAGCAGTACTTC.

Of note for this clonotype: A much larger clone differs from this one at a single base, so this may be a read error. V gene TRBV12-3 or TRBV12-4 combines with J gene TRBJ1-1; D might be TRBD1 (5 bases). The CDR3 length is 18 residues. CDR3 nucleotide sequence: TGTGCCAGCAGTTCAGCGGACACTCCAAGGAAGAGAACCACTGAACCTTTCTTT. Its protein is CASSSADTPRKRTTEPFF.